What follows are 29 T cell receptor beta chains derived from one specimen sequenced in a study of blood T cell repertoires in COVID-19. Profiled with immunoSEQ multiplex PCR; TCRdb holds only in-frame clones, not every one. Among approximately 300,000 clones listed, around nine tenths were seen once. Sequencing was carried out using PBMCs or T cells enriched from blood (not recorded which). Source of these receptors: a man in his 60s who had recovered from COVID-19.

The rearrangement joins TRBV6-5 to TRBJ2-7; 8 bases agree with TRBD1. The CDR3 length is 15 residues. Germline lookup yields CDR1 MNHEY and CDR2 SVGAGI. With V trimmed by 8 bases and J by 0 bases, 9 bases remained unmatched. CDR3 sequence (DNA): TGTGCCAGCGAATTCCAGGGGGCCGCCTCCTACGAGCAGTACTTC. Protein: CASEFQGAASYEQYF.

This chain links TRBV5-1 with TRBJ1-1, with a weak D call TRBD1 (5 bases). V dropped 3 bases and J dropped 4 bases, with 16 bases sitting between them. This CDR3 comprises 15 residues. Looked up from germline, CDR1 is SGHRS and CDR2 is YFSETQ. CDR3 residues: CASSSRGESGTEAFF. In nucleotides, the CDR3 is TGCGCCAGCAGCTCCCGGGGGGAATCGGGCACTGAAGCTTTCTTT.

This sequence joins TRBV7-9 and TRBJ1-1; TRBD1 agrees at 7 bases. The V gene end was trimmed by 5 bases and the J gene end by 0 bases; junction bases not matched to a gene: 6. CDR3 length: 15 residues. The V gene's germline CDR1 is SEHNR and CDR2 FQNEAQ (reference sequence). The CDR3 nucleotides are TGTGCCAGCAGCCAGGGACAGATTATGAACACTGAAGCTTTCTTT. Protein sequence: CASSQGQIMNTEAFF. The full variable domain, in which reference TRBV7-9 and TRBJ1-1 provide the parts outside the CDR3, is DTGVSQNPRHKITKRGQNVTFRCDPISEHNRLYWYRQTLGQGPEFLTYFQNEAQLEKSRLLSDRFSAERPKGSFSTLEIQRTEQGDSAMYLCASSQGQIMNTEAFFGQGTRLTVV.

This clone occurred once. The J gene is TRBJ2-5, the V gene TRBV5-1; 7 bases map to TRBD1. V trimming: 3 bases; J trimming: 11 bases; junction bases outside the gene matches: 4. The CDR3 consists of 11 residues. The germline V gene has CDR1 SGHRS and CDR2 YFSETQ. CDR3 loop: CASSSDRAQYF. For the CDR3, the DNA is TGCGCCAGCAGCTCTGACAGGGCACAGTACTTC.

On this clone itself: At one end the junction does not follow the germline gene, possibly because of a read error. The V call is TRBV7-7, the J call TRBJ2-1; 9 bases agree with TRBD1. This CDR3 contains 15 residues. Germline V gives CDR1 SSHAT, CDR2 FNYEAQ (reference sequence). The CDR3 DNA sequence: TGTGCTAGCAGCCCAACCGGGACAGGGTTCAATGAGCAGTTCTTC. It yields the protein CASSPTGTGFNEQFF.

This sequence joins TRBV10-3 and TRBJ2-2, with TRBD2 matching 8 bases. Germline V gene data show CDR1 as ENHRY and CDR2 as SYGVKD. V shed 2 bases, J shed 2 bases, and the junction held 4 bases outside the gene matches. The CDR3 is made up of 16 amino acids. Here the CDR3 DNA reads TGTGCCATCAGTGAGCGGCTAGCGGGCAACACCGGGGAGCTGTTTTTT. This translates into CAISERLAGNTGELFF.

The genes are TRBV6-6 and TRBJ1-5; 9 bases are a match to TRBD1. The CDR3 is 15 residues long. Looked up from germline, CDR1 is MNHNY and CDR2 is SVGAGI (reference sequence). V lost 5 bases to trimming and J lost 6 bases; unmatched junction nucleotides: 8. The CDR3 reads CASSGQGQGTQPQHF. The CDR3 DNA follows: TGTGCCAGCAGTGGCCAAGGACAGGGGACTCAGCCCCAGCATTTT.

The gene calls are TRBV4-2 and TRBJ2-5; 10 bases fit TRBD2. The CDR3 contains 16 residues. The germline V gene encodes CDR1 LGHNA and CDR2 YNFKEQ. The ends lost 0 bases at V and 1 base at J; junction bases unmatched: 2. CDR3: CASSQETSGAQETQYF. DNA for the CDR3: TGTGCCAGCAGCCAAGAAACTAGCGGGGCCCAAGAGACCCAGTACTTC.

This rearrangement joins TRBV12-3 or TRBV12-4 to TRBJ1-5; weak D call: TRBD1 (5 bases). V was cut by 5 bases and J by 6 bases, with 11 bases left in between. The CDR3 covers 13 residues. CDR3: CASSVQDLQPQHF. The CDR3 DNA reads TGTGCCAGCAGTGTACAGGATCTTCAGCCCCAGCATTTT.

The chain combines TRBV19 with TRBJ2-2; TRBD2 is a possible D gene (6 bases). The CDR3 covers 12 residues. CDR1 is LNHDA, CDR2 SQIVND, per germline (reference sequence). V lost 11 bases, J lost 1 base, and 8 bases lay in between. CDR3 protein: CAGGWNTGELFF. Written as DNA, the CDR3 is TGTGCCGGGGGGTGGAACACCGGGGAGCTGTTTTTT.

The V gene is TRBV28, the J gene TRBJ2-1, with TRBD2 as a possible D gene (5 bases). Germline V lookup: CDR1 MDHEN, CDR2 SYDVKM. The V end was cut by 8 bases, the J end by 6 bases, with 11 bases between. The CDR3 sequence is 12 residues long. Here the CDR3 reads CASRVAGNEQFF. CDR3 sequence (DNA): TGTGCCAGCCGCGTGGCGGGCAATGAGCAGTTCTTC.

The chain joins TRBV18 to TRBJ2-3; the D is unclear. V was clipped by 3 bases and J by 1 base, with 11 bases between them. Germline assignment: CDR1 KGHSH and CDR2 LQKENI. The CDR3 loop spans 15 amino acids. The DNA for the CDR3 is TGTGCCAGCTCACCTCCGACTCTCGGCACAGATACGCAGTATTTT. Its translation: CASSPPTLGTDTQYF.

The rearrangement uses TRBV25-1 and TRBJ2-7, with D tentatively TRBD2 (6 bases). CDR1 and CDR2 (germline): MGHDK, SYGVNS. This CDR3 spans 16 amino acids. Deletions cut 1 base from V and 0 bases from J, with 13 bases between. The CDR3 region has the DNA TGTGCCAGCAGTGAATCCGGTGGGAGGTCCTCCTACGAGCAGTACTTC. Its protein product is CASSESGGRSSYEQYF.

J is TRBJ2-3 and V is TRBV6-5; 12 bases are shared with TRBD2. CDR1 MNHEY and CDR2 SVGAGI come from the germline V gene. CDR3 size: 15 residues. The V segment lost 2 bases and the J segment 6 bases; nucleotides outside the gene matches: 3. Here the CDR3 reads CASSYLAGGVDTQYF. The CDR3 DNA reads as TGTGCCAGCAGTTACCTAGCGGGAGGGGTCGATACGCAGTATTTT.

In the case of this clone: Other DNA variants within this sample encode the same CDR3. The V and J genes are TRBV19 and TRBJ2-7; the match to TRBD1 covers 9 bases. Losses at the gene ends were 5 bases for V and 0 bases for J; bases not matched to a gene: 5. CDR1 and CDR2 from the germline V gene are LNHDA and SQIVND (reference sequence). The CDR3 has 15 residues. CDR3 residues: CASSPGTGSSYEQYF. The CDR3 DNA is TGTGCCAGTAGTCCAGGGACAGGGTCCTCCTACGAGCAGTACTTC.

This rearrangement joins TRBV9 to TRBJ2-2, with 9 bases identical to TRBD1. The junction had 6 bases not matched to a gene; V was cut back by 5 bases and J by 4 bases. This CDR3 is 15 amino acids long. Germline CDR1 and CDR2: SGDLS and YYNGEE. The CDR3 sequence: CASSPGQGVTGELFF. CDR3 in DNA: TGTGCCAGCAGTCCGGGACAGGGTGTCACCGGGGAGCTGTTTTTT.

The rearrangement joins TRBV28 to TRBJ2-1; 8 nucleotides align to TRBD1. J was trimmed by 8 bases and V by 4 bases; bases with no gene match: 10. CDR1 is MDHEN, CDR2 SYDVKM, per germline. CDR3 length: 15 residues. The CDR3 sequence is CASSSPPAGGDEQFF. DNA for the CDR3: TGTGCCAGCAGTTCCCCCCCCGCAGGGGGCGATGAGCAGTTCTTC.

The chain links TRBV4-2 to TRBJ2-1; 14 bases fit TRBD2. CDR3 size: 16 residues. The V gene's germline CDR1 is LGHNA and CDR2 YNFKEQ. V lost 4 bases to trimming and J lost 7 bases; unmatched junction nucleotides: 6. CDR3 protein: CASSLGLAGVTNEQFF. The CDR3 nucleotides read TGTGCCAGCAGCCTGGGACTAGCGGGAGTAACAAATGAGCAGTTCTTC.

The V call is TRBV27, the J call TRBJ2-2, with 9 positions matching TRBD2. There are 16 residues in the CDR3. The junction had 8 bases not matched to a gene; V was cut back by 5 bases and J by 4 bases. Germline loops: CDR1 MNHEY, CDR2 SMNVEV (reference sequence). The CDR3 bases are TGTGCCAGCAGTACAGCGGGAGGAGTTGTCACCGGGGAGCTGTTTTTT. Translating it yields CASSTAGGVVTGELFF.

The rearrangement uses TRBV7-6 and TRBJ2-1, with D possibly TRBD2 on 5 matching bases. CDR3 length: 11 residues. Trimming took 4 bases from V and 9 from J, leaving 7 bases between them. Germline V lookup: CDR1 SGHVS, CDR2 FNYEAQ. CDR3 DNA sequence: TGTGCCAGCAGCTCCCGGGGTGAGCAGTTCTTC. Translation gives CASSSRGEQFF.

The V call is TRBV27, the J call TRBJ2-1; TRBD2 agrees at 7 bases. The ends lost 5 bases at V and 5 bases at J; junction bases unmatched: 12. From germline, CDR1 is MNHEY and CDR2 SMNVEV (reference sequence). This CDR3 is built from 16 residues. Here the CDR3 DNA reads TGTGCCAGCAGTCCCCACTCTAGCGGATTAAACAATGAGCAGTTCTTC. It yields the protein CASSPHSSGLNNEQFF.

The rearrangement links TRBV19 to TRBJ2-2; TRBD1 aligns across 8 bases. The CDR3 totals 13 residues. Germline CDR1 reads LNHDA; CDR2 reads SQIVND (reference sequence). V was pared by 6 bases and J by 9 bases, with 6 bases of the junction left unmatched. This CDR3 is CASRPGQVRELFF. Here the CDR3 DNA reads TGTGCCAGTAGGCCGGGACAGGTCCGGGAGCTGTTTTTT.

The chain employs TRBV18 and TRBJ2-7; TRBD1 agrees at 9 bases. CDR1 is KGHSH and CDR2 is LQKENI in the germline V gene. This CDR3 contains 13 residues. With V trimmed by 2 bases and J by 5 bases, 1 base remained unmatched. CDR3 DNA sequence: TGTGCCAGCTCACCAGGGACAGGGAACGAGCAGTACTTC. It is translated as CASSPGTGNEQYF.

The chain has TRBV3-1 (or the pseudogene TRBV3-2) and TRBJ2-7; 8 bases agree with TRBD2. The CDR3 is made up of 14 amino acids. V was pared by 5 bases and J by 5 bases, with 8 bases of the junction left unmatched. Germline CDR1 and CDR2: LGHDT and YNNKEL (reference sequence). The CDR3 here is CASSDTGTSNEQYF. CDR3 DNA sequence: TGTGCCAGCAGCGACACCGGGACTAGTAACGAGCAGTACTTC.

The rearrangement uses TRBV20-1 and TRBJ2-4; 9 bases match TRBD1. This CDR3 region has 18 residues. Per the germline V gene, CDR1 is DFQATT and CDR2 is SNEGSKA (reference sequence). V trimming: 6 bases; J trimming: 0 bases; junction bases outside the gene matches: 15. The CDR3 DNA is TGCAGTGCCAGTACTGCTGGGACAGGGAGACAAGCCAAAAACATTCAGTACTTC. This encodes CSASTAGTGRQAKNIQYF.

The gene calls are TRBV6-5 and TRBJ1-1, with unresolved D. The CDR3 runs 14 residues. The V gene lost 11 bases and the J gene lost 5 bases, with 21 bases spanning the gap. The V gene's germline CDR1 is MNHEY and CDR2 SVGAGI. Here the CDR3 reads CAARSRPRRTEAFF. The CDR3 DNA reads as TGTGCCGCCCGTTCGAGACCCCGGAGGACTGAAGCTTTCTTT.

V is TRBV28 and J is TRBJ2-7; the match to TRBD2 covers 9 bases. CDR3 size: 15 residues. The V and J ends lost 5 bases and 2 bases, in that order; junction bases with no gene match: 7. The germline CDR1 and CDR2 sequences are MDHEN and SYDVKM. The CDR3 loop reads CASSPFSGGTYEQYF. CDR3 nucleotides: TGTGCCAGCAGTCCCTTCAGCGGGGGGACCTACGAGCAGTACTTC.

The chain is built from TRBV9 and TRBJ1-2; D not certain. V lost 0 bases and J 4 bases, leaving 10 bases between the germline ends. The length of the CDR3 is 14 residues. CDR1 SGDLS and CDR2 YYNGEE come from the germline V gene. Here the CDR3 reads CASSVDPSSYGYTF. CDR3 DNA: TGTGCCAGCAGCGTAGATCCCTCGAGCTATGGCTACACCTTC.

The J gene is TRBJ2-1, the V gene TRBV5-6; D remains ambiguous. Trimming took off 7 bases at V and 2 bases at J, with 13 bases between the two ends. This CDR3 has 14 amino acids. Germline V CDR1 and CDR2: SGHDT, YYEEEE. CDR3 sequence reads: CASQPSTAYNEQFF. The DNA of the CDR3 is TGTGCCAGCCAGCCTAGTACTGCCTACAATGAGCAGTTCTTC.